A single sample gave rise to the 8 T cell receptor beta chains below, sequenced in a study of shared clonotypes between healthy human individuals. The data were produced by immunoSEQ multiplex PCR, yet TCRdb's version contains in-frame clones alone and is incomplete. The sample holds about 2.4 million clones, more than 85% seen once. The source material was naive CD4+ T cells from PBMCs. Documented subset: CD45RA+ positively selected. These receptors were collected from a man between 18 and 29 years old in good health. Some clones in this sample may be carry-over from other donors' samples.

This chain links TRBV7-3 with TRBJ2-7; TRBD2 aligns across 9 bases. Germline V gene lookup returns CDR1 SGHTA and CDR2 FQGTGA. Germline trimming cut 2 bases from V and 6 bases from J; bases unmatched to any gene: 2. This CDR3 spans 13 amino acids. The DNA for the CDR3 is TGTGCCAGCAGCTTAGGAGCGGGGGGCGAGCAGTACTTC. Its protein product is CASSLGAGGEQYF.

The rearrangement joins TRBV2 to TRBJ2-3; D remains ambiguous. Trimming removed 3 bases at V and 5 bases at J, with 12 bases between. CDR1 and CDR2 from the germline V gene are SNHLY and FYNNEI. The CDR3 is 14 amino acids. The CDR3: CASSDRSWGDTQYF. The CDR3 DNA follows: TGTGCCAGCAGTGATAGAAGTTGGGGAGATACGCAGTATTTT.

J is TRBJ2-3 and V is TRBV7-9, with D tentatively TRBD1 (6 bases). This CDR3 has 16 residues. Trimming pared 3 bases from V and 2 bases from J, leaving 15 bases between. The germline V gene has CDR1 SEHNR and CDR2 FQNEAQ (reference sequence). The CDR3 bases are TGTGCCAGCAGCTTTCCCCGGGACAAAGACACAGATACGCAGTATTTT. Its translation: CASSFPRDKDTDTQYF.

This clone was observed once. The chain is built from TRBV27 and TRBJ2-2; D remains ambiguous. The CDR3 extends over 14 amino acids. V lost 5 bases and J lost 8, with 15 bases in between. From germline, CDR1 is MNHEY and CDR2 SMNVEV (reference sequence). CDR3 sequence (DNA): TGTGCCAGCAGTCCTACGTTGGAGACAGGGGAGCTGTTTTTT. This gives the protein CASSPTLETGELFF.

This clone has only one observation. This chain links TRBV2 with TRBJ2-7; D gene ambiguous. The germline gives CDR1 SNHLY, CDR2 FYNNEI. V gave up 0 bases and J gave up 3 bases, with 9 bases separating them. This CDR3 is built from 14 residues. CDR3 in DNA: TGTGCCAGCAGTGAAGCGGTAGGCCACTACGAGCAGTACTTC. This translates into CASSEAVGHYEQYF.

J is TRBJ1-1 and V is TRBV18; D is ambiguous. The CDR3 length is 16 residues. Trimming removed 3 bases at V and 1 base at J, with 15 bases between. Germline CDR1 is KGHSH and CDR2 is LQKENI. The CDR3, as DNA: TGTGCCAGCTCACCTGGTCCGACACTGGGGAACACTGAAGCTTTCTTT. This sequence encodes CASSPGPTLGNTEAFF.

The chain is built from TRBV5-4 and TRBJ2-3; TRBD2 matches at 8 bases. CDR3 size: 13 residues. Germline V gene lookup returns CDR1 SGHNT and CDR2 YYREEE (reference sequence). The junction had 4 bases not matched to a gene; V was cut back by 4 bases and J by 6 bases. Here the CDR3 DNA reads TGTGCCAGCAGCGGACTAGCTTTGGATACGCAGTATTTT. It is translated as CASSGLALDTQYF. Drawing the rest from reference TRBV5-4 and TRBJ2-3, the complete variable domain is ETGVTQSPTHLIKTRGQQVTLRCSSQSGHNTVSWYQQALGQGPQFIFQYYREEENGRGNFPPRFSGLQFPNYSSELNVNALELDDSALYLCASSGLALDTQYFGPGTRLTVL.

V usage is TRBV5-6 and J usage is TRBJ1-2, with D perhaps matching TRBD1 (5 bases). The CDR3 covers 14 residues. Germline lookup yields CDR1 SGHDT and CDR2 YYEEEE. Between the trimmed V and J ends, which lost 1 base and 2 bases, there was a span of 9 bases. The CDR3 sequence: CASSLSGLNYGYTF. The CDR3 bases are TGTGCCAGCAGCTTGTCAGGGCTCAACTATGGCTACACCTTC.